This T cell receptor (beta chain) is drawn from a study of metastatic and nonmetastatic thyroid tumors. Overall study: Where malignant and benign thyroid patients were concerned, repertoires were compared across blood and tumor or nodule tissue.

General study points: Reportedly, malignant thyroid tumors had significantly higher TCR beta diversity than benign nodules, in blood and tumor.

Comment on this clone: The antigen is unknown. A read error may explain this, as a much larger clone is one base away.

MiXCR was used by TCRdb to re-call the PCR reads. The sample includes over 25,000 clones, 16% of them seen just once. Thyroid surgery had not been preceded by any treatment in any patient. This receptor was identified in a female donor with papillary thyroid cancer or a benign thyroid nodule (not recorded which). Some clones in this sample may be carry-over from other donors' samples. Specimen: blood.

The CDR3 loop is CASSPSWTGDGYTF. Here the CDR3 DNA reads TGTGCCAGCTCACCATCCTGGACAGGGGATGGCTACACCTTC. V gene TRBV18 combines with J gene TRBJ1-2; 9 nucleotides line up with TRBD1. Germline V CDR1 and CDR2: KGHSH, LQKENI. After removal of 2 bases from V and 6 bases from J, the junction contained 4 bases not matched to a gene. The CDR3 length is 14 residues.